Here is one T cell receptor (beta chain) with its context. Its antigen is not known. Some clones are missing from TCRdb's copy, which holds only in-frame ones; the method was immunoSEQ multiplex PCR. The sample carries about 150,000 clones, 90% recorded once. This sample is part of a study of T cell responses to AZD1222 COVID-19 vaccine. Study results and limitations: Spike-specific TCR breadth and depth both grew after two AZD1222 doses. Only five or six AZD1222 recipients were seropositive at baseline. Samples come after the peak T cell response, not at day 14.

Per germline, CDR1 MDHEN and CDR2 SYDVKM. The CDR3 spans 15 residues. The junction had 8 bases not matched to a gene; V was cut back by 4 bases and J by 5 bases. The TCR originated in an adult in good health. The rearrangement uses TRBV28 and TRBJ2-1; 7 bases line up with TRBD2. Source: peripheral blood, taken on day 0 of AZD1222 vaccination. The CDR3 is CASSYPGGRDNEQFF. For the CDR3, the DNA is TGTGCCAGCAGTTACCCGGGCGGGAGAGACAATGAGCAGTTCTTC.